The 17 T cell receptor beta chains presented below share a single source sample, sequenced in a study of blood T cells in healthy people across ages. The second PCR ran roughly 7 to 12 cycles with a sample-barcoded 5' primer and J-beta primers. TCRdb recomputed calls from the 5' RACE reads with MiXCR, one row per CDR3 protein. The sample yields about 570,000 distinct CDR3 sequences, 27% seen once. Material for sequencing was blood. Source of these receptors: a woman aged 65 to 85 in good health.

The chain carries TRBV20-1 and TRBJ2-7; TRBD1 aligns across 8 bases. The J segment lost 3 bases and the V segment lost 7 bases, leaving 5 bases of the junction unmatched. The CDR3 contains 12 residues. CDR1 and CDR2 from the germline V gene are DFQATT and SNEGSKA (reference sequence). The CDR3 spells CSDGQGYYEQYF. The CDR3 nucleotides are TGCAGTGATGGACAGGGTTACTACGAGCAGTACTTC.

The rearrangement uses TRBV5-1 and TRBJ1-4, with 10 nucleotides matching TRBD1. CDR1 is SGHRS, CDR2 YFSETQ, per germline. CDR3 length: 15 residues. With 0 bases clipped from V and 5 bases from J, the junction kept 1 base outside the gene matches. The CDR3 bases are TGCGCCAGCAGCTTGGGGGACAGGGGCAATGAAAAACTGTTTTTT. Translated: CASSLGDRGNEKLFF. Complete variable domain (other parts from reference TRBV5-1 and TRBJ1-4): KAGVTQTPRYLIKTRGQQVTLSCSPISGHRSVSWYQQTPGQGLQFLFEYFSETQRNKGNFPGRFSGRQFSNSRSEMNVSTLELGDSALYLCASSLGDRGNEKLFFGSGTQLSVL.

The sample holds a few counts of this clonotype. V usage is TRBV29-1 and J usage is TRBJ2-2; 11 positions match TRBD2. The germline gives CDR1 SQVTM, CDR2 ANQGSEA. The V segment lost 6 bases and the J segment 4 bases; nucleotides outside the gene matches: 7. The CDR3 totals 15 residues. DNA for the CDR3: TGCAGCGTGGAATCTAGCGGGGGGCGCACCGGGGAGCTGTTTTTT. It yields the protein CSVESSGGRTGELFF.

This clonotype appeared a few times. CDR3 sequence: CASRAGPWNTGELFF. The CDR3 coding sequence is TGTGCCAGCAGAGCGGGACCCTGGAACACCGGGGAGCTGTTTTTT. The chain uses TRBV6-2 or TRBV6-3 and TRBJ2-2; 7 bases match TRBD2. The CDR3 extends over 15 amino acids. Germline V gene data show CDR1 as MNHEY and CDR2 as SVGEGT. The ends lost 6 bases at V and 1 base at J; junction bases unmatched: 5.

This clonotype has only a few counts. J is TRBJ1-2 and V is TRBV20-1; D uncertain. The germline V gene has CDR1 DFQATT and CDR2 SNEGSKA (reference sequence). This CDR3 spans 16 amino acids. V shed 1 base and J shed 0 bases, with 15 bases lying between them. The DNA of the CDR3 is TGCAGTGCTAGAGTGGCATTTGGAACGCCTAACTATGGCTACACCTTC. This translates into CSARVAFGTPNYGYTF.

This clonotype appeared many times. The chain is built from TRBV12-5 and TRBJ2-3, with TRBD2 identical over 9 bases. Germline lookup yields CDR1 LGHNT and CDR2 FRNRAP. Losses at the gene ends were 6 bases for V and 3 bases for J; bases not matched to a gene: 10. The CDR3 consists of 16 residues. DNA of the CDR3: TGTGCTAGTGGCTCCCTAGCGGGGCCAAGTACAGATACGCAGTATTTT. It yields the protein CASGSLAGPSTDTQYF.

The J gene is TRBJ2-5, the V gene TRBV6-6; unclear D gene. The CDR3 runs 12 residues. V was clipped by 7 bases and J by 7 bases, with 13 bases between them. Per the germline V gene, CDR1 is MNHNY and CDR2 is SVGAGI (reference sequence). The DNA for the CDR3 is TGTGCCAGCACCGACCCTCTTGGGACCCAGTACTTC. Translated: CASTDPLGTQYF.

This clonotype was observed a few times. The chain links TRBV7-3 to TRBJ1-1; D is uncertain. Germline loops: CDR1 SGHTA, CDR2 FQGTGA. The CDR3 totals 13 residues. V lost 1 base, J lost 4 bases, and 7 bases lay in between. DNA for the CDR3: TGTGCCAGCAGCTTAAAGGGCGTCACTGAAGCTTTCTTT. As protein: CASSLKGVTEAFF.

V is TRBV6-5 and J is TRBJ2-3; D remains ambiguous. Trimming pared 0 bases from V and 0 bases from J, leaving 7 bases between. The CDR3 contains 15 residues. Germline V gene data show CDR1 as MNHEY and CDR2 as SVGAGI. The CDR3 bases are TGTGCCAGCAGTTACTCGCGGTATAGCACAGATACGCAGTATTTT. Residues: CASSYSRYSTDTQYF.

The chain joins TRBV4-2 to TRBJ1-3; TRBD1 is a possible D gene (6 bases). The CDR3 covers 15 residues. V shed 2 bases and J shed 6 bases, with 14 bases lying between them. Germline V gives CDR1 LGHNA, CDR2 YNFKEQ. The CDR3 spells CASSQPGPGENTIYF. As DNA, the CDR3 is TGTGCCAGCAGCCAACCGGGACCAGGGGAAAACACCATATATTTT.

The rearrangement joins TRBV5-1 to TRBJ1-5, with D possibly being TRBD1 (5 bases). The germline CDR1 and CDR2 sequences are SGHRS and YFSETQ. The CDR3 sequence is 15 residues long. V shed 3 bases and J shed 0 bases, with 10 bases lying between them. CDR3: CASSWGLNSNQPQHF. The CDR3 bases are TGCGCCAGCAGCTGGGGGTTGAATAGCAATCAGCCCCAGCATTTT.

The chain has TRBV6-1 and TRBJ2-3; D is perhaps TRBD1 (6 bases). Between the trimmed V and J ends, which lost 11 bases and 3 bases, there was a span of 15 bases. Per the germline V gene, CDR1 is MNHNS and CDR2 is SASEGT. The CDR3 is made up of 13 amino acids. CDR3 DNA sequence: TGTGCCGCACGGACAGAGGGAACAGATACGCAGTATTTT. Residues: CAARTEGTDTQYF.

This clonotype was found a few times. The V call is TRBV4-2, the J call TRBJ2-3, with 9 bases lining up with TRBD2. CDR1 and CDR2 from the germline V gene are LGHNA and YNFKEQ. V dropped 0 bases and J dropped 11; count of bases not matched to a gene: 12. This CDR3 has 16 residues. CDR3 loop: CASSQDRAGGLTWQYF. CDR3 DNA: TGTGCCAGCAGCCAAGACCGAGCGGGGGGCCTCACCTGGCAGTATTTT.

This clonotype turned up a few times. The chain's CDR3 is CASSLIRMSTEAFF. The CDR3 DNA is TGCGCCAGCAGCTTGATAAGGATGAGCACTGAAGCTTTCTTT. The V and J genes are TRBV5-1 and TRBJ1-1; D ambiguous. The CDR3 is 14 residues long. V was shortened by 1 base and J by 4 bases, with 11 bases between the two germline ends. Germline CDR1 is SGHRS and CDR2 is YFSETQ. The variable domain in full, with the rest retrieved from reference TRBV5-1 and TRBJ1-1, is KAGVTQTPRYLIKTRGQQVTLSCSPISGHRSVSWYQQTPGQGLQFLFEYFSETQRNKGNFPGRFSGRQFSNSRSEMNVSTLELGDSALYLCASSLIRMSTEAFFGQGTRLTVV.

This clonotype appeared a few times. The gene calls are TRBV24-1 and TRBJ2-3, with a possible D match to TRBD2 (7 bases). The CDR3 runs 16 residues. Germline CDR1 and CDR2: KGHDR and SFDVKD. V lost 9 bases to trimming and J lost 3 bases, with 21 bases between them. CDR3 region: CATQGGWGGPTDTQYF. The CDR3 DNA follows: TGTGCCACCCAAGGAGGTTGGGGGGGCCCTACAGATACGCAGTATTTT.

This clonotype occurred a few times. The gene calls are TRBV4-3 and TRBJ2-3; 16 bases match TRBD2. With 0 bases clipped from V and 0 bases from J, the junction kept 12 bases outside the gene matches. Germline V gives CDR1 LGHNA, CDR2 YSLEER. The CDR3 extends over 22 amino acids. CDR3 bases: TGCGCCAGCAGCCAAGACCCGGGACTAGCGGGGGGGCCAATCACTAGCACAGATACGCAGTATTTT. This gives the protein CASSQDPGLAGGPITSTDTQYF.

The chain has TRBV2 and TRBJ1-2, with 7 nucleotides matching TRBD1. Germline CDR1 and CDR2: SNHLY and FYNNEI. This CDR3 has 14 residues. V was pared by 11 bases and J by 2 bases, with 11 bases of the junction left unmatched. The CDR3 bases are TGTGCCCATTCGGGGGACAGAAGCAACTATGGCTACACCTTC. This translates into CAHSGDRSNYGYTF. Full variable domain (rest looked up from reference TRBV2 and TRBJ1-2): EPEVTQTPSHQVTQMGQEVILRCVPISNHLYFYWYRQILGQKVEFLVSFYNNEISEKSEIFDDQFSVERPDGSNFTLKIRSTKLEDSAMYFCAHSGDRSNYGYTFGSGTRLTVV.